This T cell receptor (beta chain) was observed in a study of T cell responses to AZD1222 COVID-19 vaccine. Findings of the study overall: Among vaccine-associated CD4 TCRs, coverage spanned spike, with dominance at 160-218 and 743-854. Repertoires were sampled only after the peak T cell response. With two AZD1222 doses given, Spike-specific TCR breadth and depth both rose.

V was trimmed by 3 bases and J by 4 bases, leaving 10 bases between them. The germline gives CDR1 MNHNS, CDR2 SASEGT. The CDR3 has 14 residues. Sequenced by immunoSEQ multiplex PCR; TCRdb stores in-frame clones only, minus some. The data show about 150,000 clones, around 87% seen once. Note on this clone: Its antigen is as yet unknown.

This sequence originates from an adult who received the AZD1222 COVID-19 vaccine. Sequences were derived from peripheral blood, sampled 28 days after the second AZD1222 dose. This chain links TRBV6-1 with TRBJ1-3; D is uncertain. The DNA of the CDR3 is TGTGCCAGCAGTGACGGGCGCAGAGGAAACACCATATATTTT. As protein: CASSDGRRGNTIYF.